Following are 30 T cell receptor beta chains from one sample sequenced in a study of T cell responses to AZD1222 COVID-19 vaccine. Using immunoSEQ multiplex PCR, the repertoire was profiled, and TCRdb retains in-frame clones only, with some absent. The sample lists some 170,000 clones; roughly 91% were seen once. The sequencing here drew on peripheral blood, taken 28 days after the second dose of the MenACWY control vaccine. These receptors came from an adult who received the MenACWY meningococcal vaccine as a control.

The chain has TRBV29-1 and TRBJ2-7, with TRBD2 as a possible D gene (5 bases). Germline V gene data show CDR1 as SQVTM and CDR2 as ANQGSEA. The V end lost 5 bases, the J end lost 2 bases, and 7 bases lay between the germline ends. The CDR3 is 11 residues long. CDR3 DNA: TGCAGCGTTAAGGGAGCCTACGAGCAGTACTTC. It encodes CSVKGAYEQYF.

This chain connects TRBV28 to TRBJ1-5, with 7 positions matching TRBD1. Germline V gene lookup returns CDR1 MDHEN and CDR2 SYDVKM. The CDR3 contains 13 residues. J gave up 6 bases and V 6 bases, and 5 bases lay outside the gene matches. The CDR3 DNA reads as TGTGCCAGCAGGACAGGGTTGTTTCAGCCCCAGCATTTT. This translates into CASRTGLFQPQHF.

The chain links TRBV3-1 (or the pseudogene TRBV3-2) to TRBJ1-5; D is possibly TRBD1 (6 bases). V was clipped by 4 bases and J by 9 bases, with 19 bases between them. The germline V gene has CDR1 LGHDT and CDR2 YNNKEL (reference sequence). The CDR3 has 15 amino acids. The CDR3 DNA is TGTGCCAGCAGCCCGTCTTGGAGACAGGCAAGGCCCCAGCATTTT. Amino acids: CASSPSWRQARPQHF.

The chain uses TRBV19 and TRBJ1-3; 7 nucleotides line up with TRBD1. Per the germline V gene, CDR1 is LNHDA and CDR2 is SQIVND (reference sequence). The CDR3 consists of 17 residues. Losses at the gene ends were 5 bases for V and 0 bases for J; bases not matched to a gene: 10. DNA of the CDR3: TGTGCCAGTAGTCTGACCGACAGGGTGAGCTCTGGAAACACCATATATTTT. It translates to CASSLTDRVSSGNTIYF.

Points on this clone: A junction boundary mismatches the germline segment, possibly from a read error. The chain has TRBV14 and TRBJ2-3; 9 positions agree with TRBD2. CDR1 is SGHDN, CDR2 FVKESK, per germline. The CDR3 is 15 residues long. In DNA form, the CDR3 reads TGTGCCAGCAGCTTCCGAGCGGGGGGCACGGATACGCAGTATTTT. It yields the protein CASSFRAGGTDTQYF.

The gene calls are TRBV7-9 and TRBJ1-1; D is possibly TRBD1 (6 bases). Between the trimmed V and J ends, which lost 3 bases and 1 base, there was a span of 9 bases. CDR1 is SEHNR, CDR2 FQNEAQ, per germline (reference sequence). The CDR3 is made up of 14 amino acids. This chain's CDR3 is CASSFTGRNTEAFF. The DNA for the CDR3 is TGTGCCAGCAGCTTCACAGGGAGGAACACTGAAGCTTTCTTT. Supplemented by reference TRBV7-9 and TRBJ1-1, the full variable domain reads DTGVSQNPRHKITKRGQNVTFRCDPISEHNRLYWYRQTLGQGPEFLTYFQNEAQLEKSRLLSDRFSAERPKGSFSTLEIQRTEQGDSAMYLCASSFTGRNTEAFFGQGTRLTVV.

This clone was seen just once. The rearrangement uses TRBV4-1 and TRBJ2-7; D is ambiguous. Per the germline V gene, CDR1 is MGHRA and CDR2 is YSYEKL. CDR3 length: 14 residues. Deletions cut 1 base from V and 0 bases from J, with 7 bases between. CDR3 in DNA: TGCGCCAGCAGCCAAGCCCTCCTCTCCTACGAGCAGTACTTC. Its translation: CASSQALLSYEQYF.

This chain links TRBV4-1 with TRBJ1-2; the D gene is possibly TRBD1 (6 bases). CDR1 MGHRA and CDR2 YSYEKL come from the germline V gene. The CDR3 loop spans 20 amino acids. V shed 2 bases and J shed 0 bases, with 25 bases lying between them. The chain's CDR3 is CASSQHPGGSYDRPNYGYTF. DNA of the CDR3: TGCGCCAGCAGCCAACACCCGGGGGGGAGCTATGACAGGCCTAACTATGGCTACACCTTC.

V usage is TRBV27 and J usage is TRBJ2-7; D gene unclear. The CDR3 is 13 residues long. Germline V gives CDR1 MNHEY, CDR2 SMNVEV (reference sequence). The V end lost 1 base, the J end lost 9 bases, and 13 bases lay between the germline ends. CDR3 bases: TGTGCCAGCAGTTTATTAGGGTCACGGTGGCAGTACTTC. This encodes CASSLLGSRWQYF.

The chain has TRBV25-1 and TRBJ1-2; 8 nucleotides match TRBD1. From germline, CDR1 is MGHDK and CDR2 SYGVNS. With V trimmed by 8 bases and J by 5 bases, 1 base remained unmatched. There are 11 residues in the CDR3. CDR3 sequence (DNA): TGTGCCAGCGGACAGGGTTATGGCTACACCTTC. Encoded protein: CASGQGYGYTF.

CDR3 DNA: TGCGCCAGCAGCCAAGATCAGAGGACTAGCTACGAGCAGTACTTC. Translating it yields CASSQDQRTSYEQYF. The chain links TRBV4-1 to TRBJ2-7; TRBD2 matches at 7 bases. The CDR3 loop spans 15 amino acids. V was pared by 0 bases and J by 3 bases, with 5 bases of the junction left unmatched. Germline V CDR1 and CDR2: MGHRA, YSYEKL.

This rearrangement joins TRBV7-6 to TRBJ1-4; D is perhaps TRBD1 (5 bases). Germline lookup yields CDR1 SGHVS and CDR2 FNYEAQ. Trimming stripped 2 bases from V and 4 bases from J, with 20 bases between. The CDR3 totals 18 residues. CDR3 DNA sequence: TGTGCCAGCAGCTTAACGATTCCCGAGACAGATTATAATGAAAAACTGTTTTTT. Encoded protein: CASSLTIPETDYNEKLFF.

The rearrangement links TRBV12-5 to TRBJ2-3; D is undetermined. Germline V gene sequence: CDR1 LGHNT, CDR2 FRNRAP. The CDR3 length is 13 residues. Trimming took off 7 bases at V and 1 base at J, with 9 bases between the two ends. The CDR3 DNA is TGTGCTAGTGCTCTGACACGCACAGATACGCAGTATTTT. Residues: CASALTRTDTQYF.

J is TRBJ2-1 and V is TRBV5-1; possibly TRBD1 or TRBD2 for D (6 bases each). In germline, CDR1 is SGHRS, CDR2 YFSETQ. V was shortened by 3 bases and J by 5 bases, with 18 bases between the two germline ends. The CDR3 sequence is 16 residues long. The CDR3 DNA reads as TGCGCCAGCAGCTCTGGTAGGGGGAGGTCGGACAATGAGCAGTTCTTC. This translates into CASSSGRGRSDNEQFF.

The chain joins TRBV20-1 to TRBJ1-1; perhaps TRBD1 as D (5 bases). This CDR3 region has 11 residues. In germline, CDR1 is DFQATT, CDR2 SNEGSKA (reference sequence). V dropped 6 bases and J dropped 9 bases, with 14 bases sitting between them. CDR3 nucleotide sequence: TGCAGTGCCGCACCGGGACCTCAAGCTTTCTTT. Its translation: CSAAPGPQAFF.

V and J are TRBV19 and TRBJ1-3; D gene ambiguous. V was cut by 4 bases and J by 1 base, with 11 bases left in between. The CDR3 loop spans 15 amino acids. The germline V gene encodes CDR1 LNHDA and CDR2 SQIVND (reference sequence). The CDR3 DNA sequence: TGTGCCAGTAGTACCACCAGTGGTTCTGGAAACACCATATATTTT. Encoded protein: CASSTTSGSGNTIYF.

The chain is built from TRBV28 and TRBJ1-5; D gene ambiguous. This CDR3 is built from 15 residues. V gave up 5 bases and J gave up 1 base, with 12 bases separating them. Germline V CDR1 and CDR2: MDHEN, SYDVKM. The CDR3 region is CASSLGVTSNQPQHF. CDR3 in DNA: TGTGCCAGCAGTCTAGGAGTTACGAGCAATCAGCCCCAGCATTTT.

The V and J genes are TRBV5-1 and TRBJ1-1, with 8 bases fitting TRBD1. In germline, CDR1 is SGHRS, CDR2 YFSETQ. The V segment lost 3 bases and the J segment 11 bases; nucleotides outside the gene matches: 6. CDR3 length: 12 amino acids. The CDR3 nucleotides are TGCGCCAGCAGCTCAGGGGGCAAGACGGCTTTCTTT. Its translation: CASSSGGKTAFF.

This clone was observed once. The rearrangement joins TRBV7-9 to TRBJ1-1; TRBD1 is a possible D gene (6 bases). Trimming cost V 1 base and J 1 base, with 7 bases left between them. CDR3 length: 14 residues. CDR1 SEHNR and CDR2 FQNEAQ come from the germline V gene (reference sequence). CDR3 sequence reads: CASSLETGNTEAFF. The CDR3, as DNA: TGTGCCAGCAGCTTAGAGACAGGGAACACTGAAGCTTTCTTT.

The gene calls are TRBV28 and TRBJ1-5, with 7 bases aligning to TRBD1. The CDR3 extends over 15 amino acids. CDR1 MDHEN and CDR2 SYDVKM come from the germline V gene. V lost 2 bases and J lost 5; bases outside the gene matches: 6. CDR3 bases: TGTGCCAGCAGTTTACACGGGACAGAGTATCAGCCCCAGCATTTT. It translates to CASSLHGTEYQPQHF. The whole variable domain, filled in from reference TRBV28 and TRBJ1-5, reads DVKVTQSSRYLVKRTGEKVFLECVQDMDHENMFWYRQDPGLGLRLIYFSYDVKMKEKGDIPEGYSVSREKKERFSLILESASTNQTSMYLCASSLHGTEYQPQHFGDGTRLSIL.

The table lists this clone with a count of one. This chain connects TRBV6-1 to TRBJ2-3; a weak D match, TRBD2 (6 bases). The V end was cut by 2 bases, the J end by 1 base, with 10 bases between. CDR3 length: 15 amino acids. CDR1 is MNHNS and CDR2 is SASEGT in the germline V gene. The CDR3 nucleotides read TGTGCCAGCAGTGAATCCGGCGGGGGCACAGATACGCAGTATTTT. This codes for CASSESGGGTDTQYF.

This CDR3 is CASSPRTGTNEKLFF. The CDR3 DNA sequence: TGTGCCAGCAGCCCCCGGACAGGCACTAATGAAAAACTGTTTTTT. This chain connects TRBV11-2 to TRBJ1-4; the match to TRBD1 covers 7 bases. From germline, CDR1 is SGHAT and CDR2 FQNNGV. Trimming at V came to 5 bases and at J to 2 bases, leaving 5 bases not matched to a gene. This CDR3 has 15 amino acids. Supplemented by reference TRBV11-2 and TRBJ1-4, the full variable domain reads EAGVAQSPRYKIIEKRQSVAFWCNPISGHATLYWYQQILGQGPKLLIQFQNNGVVDDSQLPKDRFSAERLKGVDSTLKIQPAKLEDSAVYLCASSPRTGTNEKLFFGSGTQLSVL.

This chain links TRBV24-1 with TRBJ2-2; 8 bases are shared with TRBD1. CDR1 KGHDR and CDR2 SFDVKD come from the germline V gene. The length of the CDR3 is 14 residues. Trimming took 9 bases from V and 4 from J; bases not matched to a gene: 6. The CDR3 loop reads CATRGQGATGELFF. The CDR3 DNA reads TGTGCCACCCGGGGGCAGGGGGCCACCGGGGAGCTGTTTTTT.

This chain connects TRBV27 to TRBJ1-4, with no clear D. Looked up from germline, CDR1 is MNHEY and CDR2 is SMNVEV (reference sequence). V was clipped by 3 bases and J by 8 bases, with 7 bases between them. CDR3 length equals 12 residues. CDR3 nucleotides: TGTGCCAGCAGTTTTATCGGGGAAAAACTGTTTTTT. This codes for CASSFIGEKLFF.

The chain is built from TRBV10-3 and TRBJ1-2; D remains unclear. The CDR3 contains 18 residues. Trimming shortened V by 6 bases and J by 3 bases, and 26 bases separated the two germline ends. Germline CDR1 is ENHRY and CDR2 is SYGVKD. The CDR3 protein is CAISSGRTHTVWDYGYTF. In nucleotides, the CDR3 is TGTGCCATCAGCTCTGGACGGACGCACACAGTATGGGACTATGGCTACACCTTC.

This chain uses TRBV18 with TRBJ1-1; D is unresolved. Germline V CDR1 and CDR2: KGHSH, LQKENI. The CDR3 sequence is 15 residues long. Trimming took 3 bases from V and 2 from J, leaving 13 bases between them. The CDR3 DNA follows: TGTGCCAGCTCACCGGGGTGGAAGGGTAACACTGAAGCTTTCTTT. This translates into CASSPGWKGNTEAFF.

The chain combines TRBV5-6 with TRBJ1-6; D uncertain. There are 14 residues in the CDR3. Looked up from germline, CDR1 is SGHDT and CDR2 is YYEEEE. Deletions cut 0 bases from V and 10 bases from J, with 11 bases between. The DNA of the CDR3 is TGTGCCAGCAGCTTGGACCATTCGGGGTCACCCCTCCACTTT. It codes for CASSLDHSGSPLHF.

CDR3 sequence (DNA): TGTGCCAGCAGCTCCAGTACAATCTACGAGCAGTACTTC. Residues: CASSSSTIYEQYF. The chain uses TRBV7-9 and TRBJ2-7; no clear D. Germline V gives CDR1 SEHNR, CDR2 FQNEAQ (reference sequence). Trimming cost V 4 bases and J 3 bases, with 10 bases left between them. The CDR3 covers 13 residues.

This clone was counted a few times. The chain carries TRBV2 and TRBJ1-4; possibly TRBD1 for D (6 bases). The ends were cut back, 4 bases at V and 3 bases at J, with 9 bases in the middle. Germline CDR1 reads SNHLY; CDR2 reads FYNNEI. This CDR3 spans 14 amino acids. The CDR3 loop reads CASSVQGANEKLFF. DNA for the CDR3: TGTGCCAGCAGTGTACAGGGAGCTAATGAAAAACTGTTTTTT.

CDR3: CASSPGAGNNEQFF. The CDR3 nucleotides are TGTGCCAGCAGCCCGGGGGCAGGGAACAATGAGCAGTTCTTC. This chain links TRBV5-4 with TRBJ2-1; either TRBD1 or TRBD2 may supply D (6 bases each). Germline V CDR1 and CDR2: SGHNT, YYREEE (reference sequence). The V and J ends lost 4 bases and 5 bases respectively, with 13 bases between them. The CDR3 runs 14 residues. The variable domain in full, with the rest retrieved from reference TRBV5-4 and TRBJ2-1, is ETGVTQSPTHLIKTRGQQVTLRCSSQSGHNTVSWYQQALGQGPQFIFQYYREEENGRGNFPPRFSGLQFPNYSSELNVNALELDDSALYLCASSPGAGNNEQFFGPGTRLTVL.